This entry lists 16 T cell receptor beta chains sequenced from one sample in a study of cytomegalovirus exposure and HLA in healthy donors. The PCR used 60 Vbeta and 13 Jbeta primers. TCRdb's table, derived via immunoSEQ multiplex PCR, lists solely in-frame clones and lacks some. The data hold 200,000 to 250,000 clones, with over 65% observed a single time. The specimen was PBMCs. The receptor set was obtained from a man aged 35 to 55 in good health and CMV-seronegative.

CDR3 in amino acids: CSVAGNSNQPQHF. The DNA of the CDR3 is TGCAGCGTTGCAGGGAACAGCAATCAGCCCCAGCATTTT. This rearrangement joins TRBV29-1 to TRBJ1-5; possibly TRBD1 for D (5 bases). CDR1 and CDR2 from the germline V gene are SQVTM and ANQGSEA. Deletions cut 4 bases from V and 1 base from J, with 8 bases between. The CDR3 totals 13 residues. The full variable domain, in which reference TRBV29-1 and TRBJ1-5 provide the parts outside the CDR3, is SAVISQKPSRDICQRGTSLTIQCQVDSQVTMMFWYRQQPGQSLTLIATANQGSEATYESGFVIDKFPISRPNLTFSTLTVSNMSPEDSSIYLCSVAGNSNQPQHFGDGTRLSIL.

The genes are TRBV18 and TRBJ1-3; TRBD1 might be the D (5 bases). The CDR3 is 14 residues long. Germline assignment: CDR1 KGHSH and CDR2 LQKENI. V gave up 3 bases and J gave up 3 bases, with 9 bases separating them. The CDR3 DNA reads TGTGCCAGCTCACCGACAGCGGGTGGAAACACCATATATTTT. Amino acid sequence: CASSPTAGGNTIYF.

The chain has TRBV2 and TRBJ2-7, with D possibly TRBD1 on 6 matching bases. Trimming left V 6 bases short and J 6 bases short, with 12 bases between. The germline gives CDR1 SNHLY, CDR2 FYNNEI. The CDR3 is 12 residues long. CDR3 DNA: TGTGCCAGCAGGTCAGGGGTGGGCGAGCAGTACTTC. As protein: CASRSGVGEQYF.

This clone has just one count. This chain uses TRBV30 with TRBJ1-3; D is unclear. Germline V CDR1 and CDR2: GTSNPN, SVGIG (reference sequence). CDR3 length: 16 residues. Trimming took off 3 bases at V and 0 bases at J, with 15 bases between the two ends. This chain's CDR3 is CAWRRGRVNSGNTIYF. The CDR3 DNA sequence: TGTGCCTGGAGGAGAGGAAGAGTGAACTCTGGAAACACCATATATTTT.

The chain is built from TRBV4-3 and TRBJ1-2; TRBD1 matches at 7 bases. The CDR3 runs 16 residues. The V gene end was trimmed by 0 bases and the J gene end by 4 bases; junction bases not matched to a gene: 8. Germline CDR1 reads LGHNA; CDR2 reads YSLEER. The DNA for the CDR3 is TGCGCCAGCAGCCAAGAACCCCGGACAGGCTTCTATGGCTACACCTTC. This translates into CASSQEPRTGFYGYTF.

The J gene is TRBJ1-5, the V gene TRBV2; D gene uncertain. Germline V gene data show CDR1 as SNHLY and CDR2 as FYNNEI. The CDR3 has 13 residues. Trimming stripped 5 bases from V and 8 bases from J, with 13 bases between. For the CDR3, the DNA is TGTGCCAGCAGTTACGGGTGGACTAAGCCCCAGCATTTT. It specifies CASSYGWTKPQHF.

The CDR3 reads CASSLTGTGWYEQYF. For the CDR3, the DNA is TGTGCCAGCAGTTTAACTGGGACAGGGTGGTACGAGCAGTACTTC. The genes are TRBV28 and TRBJ2-7; TRBD1 agrees at 9 bases. The trim removed 2 bases at V and 4 bases at J, leaving 6 bases unmatched. Germline assignment: CDR1 MDHEN and CDR2 SYDVKM. The CDR3 has 15 residues.

The V gene is TRBV5-1, the J gene TRBJ2-2, with 14 bases fitting TRBD2. Trimming at V came to 4 bases and at J to 5 bases, leaving 1 base not matched to a gene. This CDR3 spans 15 amino acids. Germline CDR1 SGHRS, CDR2 YFSETQ. CDR3: CASSRTSGGTGELFF. The CDR3 DNA follows: TGCGCCAGCAGCCGGACTAGCGGGGGGACCGGGGAGCTGTTTTTT.

The chain uses TRBV10-3 and TRBJ2-3, with TRBD2 identical over 7 bases. This CDR3 contains 15 residues. The V segment lost 1 base and the J segment 2 bases; nucleotides outside the gene matches: 3. Germline values: CDR1 ENHRY, CDR2 SYGVKD. The DNA of the CDR3 is TGTGCCATCAGTGAGTGGGCGGGGGACACAGATACGCAGTATTTT. Its protein is CAISEWAGDTDTQYF.

J is TRBJ1-1 and V is TRBV10-1, with D possibly TRBD1 on 5 matching bases. This CDR3 is built from 16 residues. Germline loops: CDR1 WNHNN, CDR2 SYGVQD (reference sequence). V gave up 5 bases and J gave up 3 bases, with 19 bases separating them. The CDR3 reads CASSPFRAPRHTEAFF. The CDR3 coding sequence is TGCGCCAGCAGTCCGTTCAGGGCCCCTCGGCACACTGAAGCTTTCTTT.

The rearrangement joins TRBV5-1 to TRBJ2-4; no reliable D call. The CDR3 loop spans 11 amino acids. CDR1 SGHRS and CDR2 YFSETQ come from the germline V gene. Deletions cut 3 bases from V and 5 bases from J, with 3 bases between. The CDR3 protein is CASSSENIQYF. The CDR3 region has the DNA TGCGCCAGCAGCTCAGAAAACATTCAGTACTTC.

This clone has more than one count but fewer than ten. Other DNA sequences of this sample code for an identical CDR3. This chain uses TRBV7-9 with TRBJ2-7, with TRBD1 identical over 9 bases. J was trimmed by 7 bases and V by 3 bases; bases with no gene match: 7. The CDR3 totals 14 residues. Per germline, CDR1 SEHNR and CDR2 FQNEAQ (reference sequence). The CDR3 sequence: CASSLGQGLLEQYF. DNA for the CDR3: TGTGCCAGCAGCTTGGGACAGGGCCTTCTAGAGCAGTACTTC.

This clone was seen only a few times. This chain uses TRBV18 with TRBJ1-1, with D unclear. Germline V gene sequence: CDR1 KGHSH, CDR2 LQKENI. V lost 1 base, J lost 0 bases, and 3 bases lay in between. The CDR3 runs to 13 residues. The CDR3 DNA sequence: TGTGCCAGCTCACCACGGCTGAACACTGAAGCTTTCTTT. Its protein is CASSPRLNTEAFF.

The chain couples TRBV9 to TRBJ2-3; D not certain. With 0 bases removed from V and 4 bases from J, the gap between germline ends came to 6 bases. Germline CDR1 and CDR2: SGDLS and YYNGEE. CDR3 length equals 13 residues. The CDR3 loop reads CASSVEPADTQYF. The CDR3 nucleotides read TGTGCCAGCAGCGTAGAACCAGCAGATACGCAGTATTTT.

The chain combines TRBV7-2 with TRBJ2-1, with 7 bases lining up with TRBD1. Germline V gene sequence: CDR1 SGHTA, CDR2 FQGNSA. V dropped 5 bases and J dropped 2; count of bases not matched to a gene: 3. The CDR3 covers 14 residues. CDR3 sequence (DNA): TGTGCCAGCAGCCCCGGGACAGCCTACAATGAGCAGTTCTTC. Its protein product is CASSPGTAYNEQFF.

The J gene is TRBJ2-7, the V gene TRBV10-3, with 13 bases that match TRBD2. J lost 9 bases, V lost 10 bases, and 12 bases had no gene match. CDR3 length: 14 amino acids. Germline V gene lookup returns CDR1 ENHRY and CDR2 SYGVKD. The CDR3 here is CATYQGGLAGMQYF. The CDR3, as DNA: TGTGCCACCTACCAAGGGGGACTAGCGGGGATGCAGTACTTC.